The next 25 T cell receptor beta chains were all read from a single sample in a study of a mutant IDH1 vaccine in newly diagnosed glioma. No antigen is known for these receptors. Produced via immunoSEQ multiplex PCR; TCRdb's table is partial and in-frame only. Among about 23,000 clones, 84% were seen once, and the ten largest hold 2.5% to 3%. Time point denoted: week 47, end of study. The vaccine gave 300 ug of a 20-mer mutant IDH1 peptide subcutaneously per dose. The input for sequencing was PBMCs, taken from a glioma patient whose treatment included an IDH1 peptide vaccine. The receptors here all came from a man aged 40-55 years with glioma.

The J gene is TRBJ2-7, the V gene TRBV13; 9 bases map to TRBD2. The V segment lost 5 bases and the J segment 5 bases; nucleotides outside the gene matches: 13. The CDR3 is 16 residues long. Germline V lookup: CDR1 PRHDT, CDR2 FYEKMQ (reference sequence). DNA of the CDR3: TGTGCCAGCAGCCCAGAACTAGCGGGTGCGTCGCACGAGCAGTACTTC. Translated, it gives CASSPELAGASHEQYF.

CDR3 DNA sequence: TGTGCCAGCAGCGTAGGGACAGGGACCCCTGGGGCCAACGTCCTGACTTTC. This gives the protein CASSVGTGTPGANVLTF. This chain links TRBV9 with TRBJ2-6; 8 bases are shared with TRBD1. The germline CDR1 and CDR2 sequences are SGDLS and YYNGEE. The CDR3 spans 17 residues. With V trimmed by 0 bases and J by 2 bases, 4 bases remained unmatched.

V is TRBV19 and J is TRBJ2-7; no definite D call. Germline CDR1 and CDR2: LNHDA and SQIVND (reference sequence). Trimming removed 3 bases from V and 3 bases from J, with 9 bases in between. This CDR3 has 13 residues. The CDR3, as DNA: TGTGCCAGTAGTATTAGTCAAAGCTACGAGCAGTACTTC. It translates to CASSISQSYEQYF.

V and J are TRBV19 and TRBJ2-7, with 7 positions matching TRBD2. This CDR3 is 17 amino acids long. CDR1 is LNHDA and CDR2 is SQIVND in the germline V gene (reference sequence). V lost 2 bases to trimming and J lost 2 bases; unmatched junction nucleotides: 12. This chain's CDR3 is CASSISGTTGATYEQYF. In nucleotides, the CDR3 is TGTGCCAGTAGTATATCCGGGACTACGGGCGCTACCTACGAGCAGTACTTC.

J is TRBJ1-4 and V is TRBV4-2; D might be TRBD1 (5 bases). CDR3 size: 16 residues. In germline, CDR1 is LGHNA, CDR2 YNFKEQ. V was pared by 4 bases and J by 0 bases, with 12 bases between. CDR3 nucleotides: TGTGCCAGCAGCCGAGAATCGGGGGCAACTAATGAAAAACTGTTTTTT. Translation gives CASSRESGATNEKLFF.

The chain has TRBV19 and TRBJ2-1; D might be TRBD2 (6 bases). CDR1 LNHDA and CDR2 SQIVND come from the germline V gene (reference sequence). Trimming removed 4 bases from V and 2 bases from J, with 15 bases in between. The CDR3 contains 16 residues. The CDR3 is CASSRRPTGAYNEQFF. DNA of the CDR3: TGTGCCAGTAGTAGACGGCCCACGGGAGCCTACAATGAGCAGTTCTTC.

This clone was counted only a few times. This chain links TRBV4-3 with TRBJ2-7; TRBD1 agrees at 7 bases. The germline V gene has CDR1 LGHNA and CDR2 YSLEER. This CDR3 is 16 amino acids long. V lost 1 base, J lost 7 bases, and 13 bases stayed unmatched. The DNA of the CDR3 is TGCGCCAGCAGCCAAGCCGCCGGGACGGGACAGTGGGAGCAGTACTTC. This gives the protein CASSQAAGTGQWEQYF.

V and J are TRBV7-9 and TRBJ1-1; TRBD1 matches at 7 bases. The germline V gene encodes CDR1 SEHNR and CDR2 FQNEAQ (reference sequence). The CDR3 consists of 17 residues. V gave up 5 bases and J gave up 3 bases; unmatched junction bases: 15. CDR3: CASSPLWPGGRDTEAFF. The CDR3 nucleotides are TGTGCCAGCAGCCCCCTTTGGCCAGGGGGGAGGGACACTGAAGCTTTCTTT.

This chain uses TRBV9 with TRBJ2-3; tentatively, D is TRBD2 (5 bases). The CDR3 length is 14 residues. The germline V and J ends were trimmed by 0 bases and 5 bases, with 10 bases remaining between them. Germline assignment: CDR1 SGDLS and CDR2 YYNGEE. CDR3 sequence reads: CASSVDVAGDTQYF. CDR3 bases: TGTGCCAGCAGCGTAGATGTTGCGGGAGATACGCAGTATTTT.

The V and J genes are TRBV2 and TRBJ2-2; no firm D call. CDR1 and CDR2 from the germline V gene are SNHLY and FYNNEI. V dropped 5 bases and J dropped 1 base, with 8 bases sitting between them. This CDR3 has 14 amino acids. The CDR3 region has the DNA TGTGCCAGCAGTCAAGGCCGGAACACCGGGGAGCTGTTTTTT. Its translation is CASSQGRNTGELFF.

This clone was recorded a few times. The chain joins TRBV7-2 to TRBJ1-2, with D possibly matching TRBD1 (5 bases). Germline CDR1 reads SGHTA; CDR2 reads FQGNSA. This CDR3 spans 15 amino acids. Trimming removed 3 bases at V and 3 bases at J, with 14 bases between. CDR3: CASSFQALGDYGYTF. DNA of the CDR3: TGTGCCAGCAGCTTTCAGGCGTTAGGGGACTATGGCTACACCTTC.

This chain joins TRBV7-2 and TRBJ2-5; the D gene could be TRBD1 or TRBD2 (5 bases each). Between the trimmed V and J ends, which lost 6 bases and 4 bases, there was a span of 12 bases. Germline V gene lookup returns CDR1 SGHTA and CDR2 FQGNSA. This CDR3 comprises 13 residues. CDR3 in DNA: TGTGCCAGCAGTCCGGGGCGGGCAGAGACCCAGTACTTC. Translating gives CASSPGRAETQYF.

The CDR3 region has the DNA TGCGCCAGCAGCTACCGGGACCCCTCCTACGAGCAGTACTTC. It encodes CASSYRDPSYEQYF. The V call is TRBV4-1, the J call TRBJ2-7; D might be TRBD1 or TRBD2, each matching 5 bases. The CDR3 covers 14 residues. Trimming removed 5 bases from V and 0 bases from J, with 11 bases in between. CDR1 and CDR2 (germline): MGHRA, YSYEKL.

The J gene is TRBJ2-7, the V gene TRBV19, with 8 bases identical to TRBD2. Germline CDR1 and CDR2: LNHDA and SQIVND (reference sequence). The CDR3 has 15 residues. Trimming at V came to 5 bases and at J to 6 bases, leaving 12 bases not matched to a gene. CDR3 amino acids: CASSLTGGLLSEQYF. The CDR3 region has the DNA TGTGCCAGTAGTTTGACGGGAGGGCTTCTCAGCGAGCAGTACTTC.

This clone was found once. The V call is TRBV10-3, the J call TRBJ1-2, with a tentative D call TRBD1 (6 bases). Deletions cut 0 bases from V and 4 bases from J, with 9 bases between. This CDR3 is built from 14 residues. Germline V gene sequence: CDR1 ENHRY, CDR2 SYGVKD. In nucleotides, the CDR3 is TGTGCCATCAGTGAGTCGGGGGGCCTCTATGGCTACACCTTC. It yields the protein CAISESGGLYGYTF.

This clone turned up a few times. This sequence joins TRBV4-1 and TRBJ1-5, with 7 positions matching TRBD1. The germline V gene encodes CDR1 MGHRA and CDR2 YSYEKL. Unmatched junction bases numbered 4, after V lost 0 bases and J lost 5 bases. The CDR3 is 15 residues long. The CDR3 is CASSQEKTGHQPQHF. CDR3 nucleotide sequence: TGCGCCAGCAGCCAAGAGAAGACAGGGCATCAGCCCCAGCATTTT.

V is TRBV5-4 and J is TRBJ1-1, with 8 bases identical to TRBD1. The CDR3 spans 15 residues. Germline-derived CDR1 and CDR2 are SGHNT and YYREEE (reference sequence). After removal of 2 bases from V and 2 bases from J, the junction contained 5 bases not matched to a gene. The CDR3 DNA is TGTGCCAGCAGCTTCACAGGGGGGGGAAACACTGAAGCTTTCTTT. It is translated as CASSFTGGGNTEAFF.

V gene TRBV27 combines with J gene TRBJ1-3, with D perhaps matching TRBD1 (5 bases). Deletions cut 5 bases from V and 0 bases from J, with 5 bases between. The CDR3 length is 13 residues. CDR1 and CDR2 from the germline V gene are MNHEY and SMNVEV (reference sequence). The CDR3 loop is CASSGHSGNTIYF. CDR3 coding DNA: TGTGCCAGCAGTGGACACTCTGGAAACACCATATATTTT.

V and J are TRBV18 and TRBJ2-3, with D unclear. The CDR3 is 12 amino acids. The germline V gene has CDR1 KGHSH and CDR2 LQKENI. Trimming removed 0 bases at V and 3 bases at J, with 1 base between. CDR3 bases: TGTGCCAGCTCACCACCGACAGATACGCAGTATTTT. Residues: CASSPPTDTQYF.

V and J are TRBV20-1 and TRBJ2-5; no clear D gene. The better agreement between TRBJ2-7 and the DNA end casts doubt on the J call. Per the germline V gene, CDR1 is DFQATT and CDR2 is SNEGSKA (reference sequence). The CDR3 has 10 residues. CDR3 region: CSARRDEQYF. CDR3 nucleotide sequence: TGCAGTGCTAGACGGGACGAGCAGTACTTC.

The chain joins TRBV11-2 to TRBJ2-3, with 10 bases aligning to TRBD2. The CDR3 consists of 16 residues. Germline values: CDR1 SGHAT, CDR2 FQNNGV. V shed 3 bases, J shed 0 bases, and the junction held 3 bases outside the gene matches. The CDR3 nucleotides read TGTGCCAGCAGCTTGACTAGCGGGCTGAGCACAGATACGCAGTATTTT. It codes for CASSLTSGLSTDTQYF.

The chain combines TRBV19 with TRBJ1-2; TRBD1 is a possible D gene (6 bases). Germline V gene sequence: CDR1 LNHDA, CDR2 SQIVND (reference sequence). Trimming stripped 6 bases from V and 0 bases from J, with 14 bases between. CDR3 length: 15 amino acids. The CDR3 DNA is TGTGCCAGTAGCCCTTGGGGGGCGGCTAACTATGGCTACACCTTC. This translates into CASSPWGAANYGYTF.

The V call is TRBV11-1, the J call TRBJ2-7; TRBD1 aligns across 7 bases. CDR1 SGHAT and CDR2 FQDESV come from the germline V gene (reference sequence). The CDR3 extends over 14 amino acids. Trimming removed 4 bases from V and 2 bases from J; junction bases left unmatched: 5. This chain's CDR3 is CASSYPGQTYEQYF. In nucleotides, the CDR3 is TGTGCCAGCAGCTATCCGGGACAGACCTACGAGCAGTACTTC. The full variable domain, with the rest looked up from reference TRBV11-1 and TRBJ2-7, is EAEVAQSPRYKITEKSQAVAFWCDPISGHATLYWYRQILGQGPELLVQFQDESVVDDSQLPKDRFSAERLKGVDSTLKIQPAELGDSAMYLCASSYPGQTYEQYFGPGTRLTVT.

In its sample, this clone was seen a few times. This chain uses TRBV6-5 with TRBJ2-7; the D gene is possibly TRBD1 (5 bases). Trimming shortened V by 2 bases and J by 4 bases, and 9 bases separated the two germline ends. Germline V lookup: CDR1 MNHEY, CDR2 SVGAGI. The CDR3 spans 13 residues. The CDR3 sequence: CASSYDRQYEQYF. The CDR3 nucleotides read TGTGCCAGCAGTTACGACAGACAATACGAGCAGTACTTC.

The rearrangement joins TRBV2 to TRBJ1-4; D not resolved. Germline CDR1 reads SNHLY; CDR2 reads FYNNEI. CDR3 length: 14 amino acids. The V end was cut by 3 bases, the J end by 7 bases, with 12 bases between. This CDR3 reads CASSERSGSEKLFF. DNA of the CDR3: TGTGCCAGCAGTGAGCGGAGTGGTAGTGAAAAACTGTTTTTT.